Relative to its sample, the clone carrying this TCR beta chain is medium-sized. This sample was taken from a study of metastatic and nonmetastatic thyroid tumors. Each patient came to thyroid surgery without any prior treatment (of any kind). Trimming removed 4 bases from V and 6 bases from J, with 10 bases in between. The CDR3 contains 13 residues. Looked up from germline, CDR1 is LGHDT and CDR2 is YNNKEL (reference sequence). TCRdb re-called the PCR reads through MiXCR. The data hold approximately 6,100 clones, with approximately 30% observed a single time. Sequenced: adjacent normal tissue. This TCR came from a female donor with papillary thyroid cancer or a benign thyroid nodule (not recorded which). Some clones in this sample may be carry-over from other donors' samples. V usage is TRBV3-1 and J usage is TRBJ1-5, with D possibly matching TRBD1 (5 bases). The CDR3 loop is CASSRRRGQPQHF. In DNA, the CDR3 is TGTGCCAGCAGCCGAAGAAGGGGTCAGCCCCAGCATTTT.